These 30 T cell receptor beta chains were all obtained from the same sample, sequenced in a study of neoadjuvant nivolumab and ipilimumab in lung cancer. Data came from immunoSEQ multiplex PCR; TCRdb stores just in-frame clones and leaves some out. The repertoire holds more than 20,000 clones, with approximately 78% as singletons. The sample was tumor tissue, taken after neoadjuvant nivolumab, alone or with ipilimumab, at or shortly before surgery. Receptor source: an adult with non-small cell lung cancer.

The chain joins TRBV18 to TRBJ2-6, with D uncertain. In germline, CDR1 is KGHSH, CDR2 LQKENI. CDR3 length equals 14 residues. V gave up 6 bases and J gave up 1 base, with 7 bases separating them. The CDR3 coding sequence is TGTGCCAGCTCCCCTCTATCTGGGGCCAACGTCCTGACTTTC. Its translation: CASSPLSGANVLTF.

This clone was picked up one time. CDR3 DNA sequence: TGTGCCAGCTCACCAGAGGGGAACTATGGCTACACCTTC. It is translated as CASSPEGNYGYTF. V and J are TRBV18 and TRBJ1-2, with D possibly matching TRBD1 (5 bases). CDR1 and CDR2 (germline): KGHSH, LQKENI. V was clipped by 2 bases and J by 2 bases, with 6 bases between them. The CDR3 is 13 amino acids.

The DNA of the CDR3 is TGTGCCAGCTCACCAAGGAGTATTGGCACAGATACGCAGTATTTT. Translating gives CASSPRSIGTDTQYF. The chain recombines TRBV18 with TRBJ2-3; D unclear. With 2 bases removed from V and 1 base from J, the gap between germline ends came to 10 bases. CDR3 length equals 15 residues. In germline, CDR1 is KGHSH, CDR2 LQKENI.

In DNA, the CDR3 is TGCGCCAGCAGAACCGGGACAGCCATAGATACGCAGTATTTT. Protein: CASRTGTAIDTQYF. The chain carries TRBV10-2 and TRBJ2-3; 7 bases agree with TRBD1. CDR1 is WSHSY, CDR2 SAAADI, per germline. V lost 6 bases, J lost 5 bases, and 8 bases stayed unmatched. The length of the CDR3 is 14 residues.

The rearrangement joins TRBV10-2 to TRBJ2-5; 13 bases line up with TRBD2. The CDR3 has 17 residues. V dropped 3 bases and J dropped 4; count of bases not matched to a gene: 8. Germline-derived CDR1 and CDR2 are WSHSY and SAAADI. This CDR3 is CASSDRTSGRRGETQYF. The CDR3 DNA reads TGCGCCAGCAGTGACCGGACTAGCGGGAGACGGGGAGAGACCCAGTACTTC.

This clone has a handful of counts. This rearrangement joins TRBV25-1 to TRBJ1-3, with D uncertain. V lost 1 base and J 1 base, leaving 5 bases between the germline ends. The CDR3 runs 14 residues. Germline V gene sequence: CDR1 MGHDK, CDR2 SYGVNS. CDR3 sequence reads: CASSEFGSGNTIYF. The CDR3 coding sequence is TGTGCCAGCAGTGAATTTGGTTCTGGAAACACCATATATTTT.

In its sample, this clone was seen a few times. The chain recombines TRBV27 with TRBJ2-3, with a tentative D call TRBD2 (5 bases). This CDR3 region has 12 residues. Germline assignment: CDR1 MNHEY and CDR2 SMNVEV (reference sequence). V lost 6 bases to trimming and J lost 5 bases, with 9 bases between them. The CDR3 DNA is TGTGCCAGCAGAACCGCGGGAGATACGCAGTATTTT. It translates to CASRTAGDTQYF.

The J gene is TRBJ2-7, the V gene TRBV6-5, with 9 bases fitting TRBD2. Germline-derived CDR1 and CDR2 are MNHEY and SVGAGI. The length of the CDR3 is 15 residues. V gave up 2 bases and J gave up 3 bases; unmatched junction bases: 5. This CDR3 reads CASSYIGSGSYEQYF. The CDR3 DNA sequence: TGTGCCAGCAGTTACATTGGTAGCGGGAGCTACGAGCAGTACTTC.

The rearrangement joins TRBV5-1 to TRBJ2-6; tentative D call: TRBD2 (5 bases). This CDR3 is built from 15 residues. Per the germline V gene, CDR1 is SGHRS and CDR2 is YFSETQ. Trimming stripped 0 bases from V and 4 bases from J, with 8 bases between. The CDR3 DNA reads TGCGCCAGCAGCTTGGAGGGAGCCGGGGCCAACGTCCTGACTTTC. It is translated as CASSLEGAGANVLTF.

J is TRBJ1-4 and V is TRBV7-9; D not certain. CDR1 and CDR2 from the germline V gene are SEHNR and FQNEAQ (reference sequence). The CDR3 is 13 amino acids. V was shortened by 4 bases and J by 4 bases, with 7 bases between the two germline ends. CDR3 region: CASSSSYNEKLFF. Written as DNA, the CDR3 is TGTGCCAGCAGCTCCAGCTATAATGAAAAACTGTTTTTT.

This clone was seen once. CDR3 sequence reads: CASRRQGQGYEQYF. CDR3 coding DNA: TGCGCCAGCAGGCGGCAGGGCCAGGGATACGAGCAGTACTTC. The chain links TRBV5-1 to TRBJ2-7; maybe TRBD1 (5 bases). The CDR3 is 14 residues long. V was cut by 5 bases and J by 4 bases, with 16 bases left in between. From germline, CDR1 is SGHRS and CDR2 YFSETQ.

V and J are TRBV7-9 and TRBJ2-1, with 7 bases fitting TRBD1. Germline values: CDR1 SEHNR, CDR2 FQNEAQ (reference sequence). The CDR3 consists of 14 residues. V dropped 3 bases and J dropped 9; count of bases not matched to a gene: 8. CDR3 residues: CASSLTGLRGEQFF. In DNA, the CDR3 is TGTGCCAGCAGCTTGACAGGGCTTCGTGGTGAGCAGTTCTTC.

This clone was picked up one time. This chain links TRBV11-3 with TRBJ1-1; 8 bases are shared with TRBD1. Germline V gene data show CDR1 as SGHNT and CDR2 as YENEEA. V lost 5 bases, J lost 1 base, and 6 bases stayed unmatched. The CDR3 sequence is 15 residues long. The CDR3 loop reads CASSPPTGANTEAFF. The CDR3 DNA reads as TGTGCCAGCAGCCCCCCGACAGGGGCGAACACTGAAGCTTTCTTT.

This sequence joins TRBV15 and TRBJ2-2, with 7 positions matching TRBD2. Losses at the gene ends were 0 bases for V and 3 bases for J; bases not matched to a gene: 13. Germline V gene data show CDR1 as LNHNV and CDR2 as YYDKDF (reference sequence). This CDR3 is 19 amino acids long. The CDR3 is CATSRDYGSWREHTGELFF. The CDR3 DNA follows: TGTGCCACCAGCAGAGATTACGGCTCATGGCGGGAGCACACCGGGGAGCTGTTTTTT. Full variable domain (missing parts from reference TRBV15 and TRBJ2-2): DAMVIQNPRYQVTQFGKPVTLSCSQTLNHNVMYWYQQKSSQAPKLLFHYYDKDFNNEADTPDNFQSRRPNTSFCFLDIRSPGLGDTAMYLCATSRDYGSWREHTGELFFGEGSRLTVL.

This chain uses TRBV6-5 with TRBJ2-4; TRBD1 is a possible D gene (6 bases). With 6 bases removed from V and 4 bases from J, the gap between germline ends came to 10 bases. The CDR3 totals 13 residues. Germline-derived CDR1 and CDR2 are MNHEY and SVGAGI. The CDR3 region is CASRQGFKNIQYF. CDR3 nucleotides: TGTGCCAGCAGACAGGGATTTAAAAACATTCAGTACTTC.

This clone has just a few counts. The V call is TRBV11-3, the J call TRBJ2-4; 9 bases are shared with TRBD1. Germline loops: CDR1 SGHNT, CDR2 YENEEA. The trim removed 4 bases at V and 16 bases at J, leaving 14 bases unmatched. CDR3 length: 14 amino acids. This CDR3 is CASSSGTGSGLHYF. The CDR3, as DNA: TGTGCCAGCAGCTCCGGGACAGGGTCCGGACTCCATTACTTC.

The chain combines TRBV18 with TRBJ1-5, with TRBD1 matching 7 bases. The germline V gene has CDR1 KGHSH and CDR2 LQKENI. V trimming: 3 bases; J trimming: 7 bases; junction bases outside the gene matches: 9. CDR3 length: 15 residues. CDR3 protein: CASSPRRTGNQPQHF. The CDR3 nucleotides are TGTGCCAGCTCACCTCGGCGGACAGGTAACCAGCCCCAGCATTTT.

The CDR3 region has the DNA TGTGCCAGCACCAATAGCGGGAGCAATGAGCAGTTCTTC. As protein: CASTNSGSNEQFF. This chain links TRBV6-1 with TRBJ2-1; 9 bases fit TRBD2. This CDR3 has 13 residues. Germline V lookup: CDR1 MNHNS, CDR2 SASEGT. The junction had 4 bases not matched to a gene; V was cut back by 7 bases and J by 6 bases.

This clone has a single count. The rearrangement uses TRBV7-9 and TRBJ1-2; D is uncertain. CDR3 length: 13 amino acids. V shed 4 bases and J shed 2 bases, with 8 bases lying between them. Per the germline V gene, CDR1 is SEHNR and CDR2 is FQNEAQ (reference sequence). The CDR3 DNA reads as TGTGCCAGCAGCTCCTCACAGAACTATGGCTACACCTTC. Its translation is CASSSSQNYGYTF.

In nucleotides, the CDR3 is TGCGCCAGCAGTGGTGGGACAGCGAACACTGAAGCTTTCTTT. Translating it yields CASSGGTANTEAFF. This sequence joins TRBV5-1 and TRBJ1-1; 7 bases map to TRBD1. This CDR3 contains 14 residues. Trimming cost V 5 bases and J 1 base; bases outside gene matches: 5. The germline CDR1 and CDR2 sequences are SGHRS and YFSETQ.

The V call is TRBV6-5, the J call TRBJ2-5, with TRBD1 as a possible D gene (6 bases). The germline V gene encodes CDR1 MNHEY and CDR2 SVGAGI. This CDR3 is 13 amino acids long. V lost 6 bases, J lost 2 bases, and 10 bases lay in between. In nucleotides, the CDR3 is TGTGCCAGCAGAAGGGGGTTACAAGAGACCCAGTACTTC. Protein product: CASRRGLQETQYF.

The chain carries TRBV28 and TRBJ2-1, with TRBD2 matching over 8 bases. Germline V gives CDR1 MDHEN, CDR2 SYDVKM. The CDR3 consists of 16 residues. Trimming at V came to 7 bases and at J to 8 bases, leaving 16 bases not matched to a gene. CDR3 residues: CASTIRGLGNKDEQFF. The CDR3 bases are TGTGCCAGCACCATTAGGGGACTAGGGAATAAGGATGAGCAGTTCTTC.

This clone was detected once. The chain carries TRBV7-9 and TRBJ2-5; unclear D gene. The length of the CDR3 is 14 residues. Germline CDR1 and CDR2: SEHNR and FQNEAQ (reference sequence). Trimming took 1 base from V and 1 from J, leaving 7 bases between them. CDR3 amino acids: CASSLEPFQETQYF. The CDR3 DNA follows: TGTGCCAGCAGCTTAGAGCCATTCCAAGAGACCCAGTACTTC.

The V call is TRBV12-5, the J call TRBJ2-1, with D possibly TRBD1 on 5 matching bases. V lost 0 bases and J 0 bases, leaving 12 bases between the germline ends. There are 17 residues in the CDR3. Per germline, CDR1 LGHNT and CDR2 FRNRAP. CDR3 amino acids: CASGLVFTGSSYNEQFF. In DNA form, the CDR3 reads TGTGCTAGTGGTTTGGTATTTACAGGAAGCTCCTACAATGAGCAGTTCTTC. Looking up the rest from reference TRBV12-5 and TRBJ2-1 gives the full variable domain: DARVTQTPRHKVTEMGQEVTMRCQPILGHNTVFWYRQTMMQGLELLAYFRNRAPLDDSGMPKDRFSAEMPDATLATLKIQPSEPRDSAVYFCASGLVFTGSSYNEQFFGPGTRLTVL.

The rearrangement links TRBV11-3 to TRBJ2-1, with TRBD1 matching 10 bases. The CDR3 is made up of 15 amino acids. Germline lookup yields CDR1 SGHNT and CDR2 YENEEA. V lost 5 bases, J lost 7 bases, and 8 bases stayed unmatched. CDR3 residues: CASSRGTGETNEQFF. The DNA for the CDR3 is TGTGCCAGCAGCCGCGGGACAGGGGAAACGAATGAGCAGTTCTTC.

This clone was counted between two and nine times. The chain uses TRBV11-2 and TRBJ2-3, with D uncertain. V lost 0 bases and J 5 bases, leaving 6 bases between the germline ends. Looked up from germline, CDR1 is SGHAT and CDR2 is FQNNGV. The CDR3 contains 13 residues. CDR3 loop: CASSLDQEDTQYF. The CDR3 coding sequence is TGTGCCAGCAGCTTAGATCAGGAAGATACGCAGTATTTT. Together with reference TRBV11-2 and TRBJ2-3, the CDR3 gives the full variable domain: EAGVAQSPRYKIIEKRQSVAFWCNPISGHATLYWYQQILGQGPKLLIQFQNNGVVDDSQLPKDRFSAERLKGVDSTLKIQPAKLEDSAVYLCASSLDQEDTQYFGPGTRLTVL.

This chain links TRBV7-9 with TRBJ1-3, with D possibly being TRBD1 (5 bases). The germline gives CDR1 SEHNR, CDR2 FQNEAQ (reference sequence). This CDR3 has 15 residues. Deletions cut 5 bases from V and 0 bases from J, with 11 bases between. The CDR3 sequence is CASSPNTGSGNTIYF. The CDR3 coding sequence is TGTGCCAGCAGCCCAAACACAGGCTCTGGAAACACCATATATTTT.

This sequence joins TRBV11-2 and TRBJ2-1; no firm D call. Germline CDR1 is SGHAT and CDR2 is FQNNGV. Deletions cut 1 base from V and 10 bases from J, with 14 bases between. This CDR3 spans 14 amino acids. CDR3 amino acids: CASSLAGSAQEQFF. CDR3 nucleotide sequence: TGTGCCAGCAGCTTAGCAGGCAGCGCCCAGGAGCAGTTCTTC.

The chain couples TRBV2 to TRBJ2-3; no clear D. CDR3 length: 12 amino acids. Deletions cut 5 bases from V and 0 bases from J, with 3 bases between. Germline V CDR1 and CDR2: SNHLY, FYNNEI. CDR3 loop: CASSLSTDTQYF. The CDR3 bases are TGTGCCAGCAGTTTGAGCACAGATACGCAGTATTTT.

The chain has TRBV30 and TRBJ2-6, with D unclear. The CDR3 consists of 12 residues. Per germline, CDR1 GTSNPN and CDR2 SVGIG (reference sequence). The ends were cut back, 0 bases at V and 3 bases at J, with 0 bases in the middle. Here the CDR3 reads CAWSVGANVLTF. In nucleotides, the CDR3 is TGTGCCTGGAGTGTTGGGGCCAACGTCCTGACTTTC. Using reference TRBV30 and TRBJ2-6 for the parts outside the CDR3, the full variable domain is SQTIHQWPATLVQPVGSPLSLECTVEGTSNPNLYWYRQAAGRGLQLLFYSVGIGQISSEVPQNLSASRPQDRQFILSSKKLLLSDSGFYLCAWSVGANVLTFGAGSRLTVL.